The rows below give T cell receptor beta chains drawn from one sample of a study of T cell responses to AZD1222 COVID-19 vaccine. The repertoire was sequenced with immunoSEQ multiplex PCR; TCRdb's copy has only in-frame clones and lacks some. This sample has about 140,000 clones, with roughly 92% found just once. The sequencing used peripheral blood, collected on day 0 of AZD1222 vaccination. The receptors derive from an adult in good health. CDR3s include the opening cysteine and the closing phenylalanine or tryptophan. A D gene is named only where the DNA matches it firmly. A row's size may be missing; if present it is once, few, many or a size class.

v_gene: TRBV3-1/TRBV3-2; j_gene: TRBJ2-1; abundance: .; d_gene: TRBD2; CDR3aa: CASSQVTSCFRSGTSGNCEQFF; CDR3nt: TGTGCCAGCAGCCAGGTCACGTCTTGTTTTCGATCAGGGACTAGCGGGAATTGTGAGCAGTTCTTC
v_gene: TRBV7-2; j_gene: TRBJ1-1; abundance: .; d_gene: .; CDR3aa: CASSLVTGNTEAFF; CDR3nt: TGTGCCAGCAGCTTAGTAACGGGGAACACTGAAGCTTTCTTT
v_gene: TRBV13; j_gene: TRBJ2-3; abundance: .; d_gene: TRBD1; CDR3aa: CASSHGQDSTDTQYF; CDR3nt: TGTGCCAGCAGCCATGGACAGGATAGCACAGATACGCAGTATTTT
v_gene: TRBV7-9; j_gene: TRBJ2-1; abundance: .; d_gene: .; CDR3aa: CASSQGEREQFF; CDR3nt: TGTGCCAGCAGCCAAGGGGAACGTGAGCAGTTCTTC
v_gene: TRBV5-5; j_gene: TRBJ2-7; abundance: few; d_gene: .; CDR3aa: CASSTAHEPYEQYF; CDR3nt: TGTGCCAGCAGCACGGCACACGAACCCTACGAGCAGTACTTC
v_gene: TRBV5-1; j_gene: TRBJ2-7; abundance: .; d_gene: TRBD1; CDR3aa: CASSRGQGSYEQYF; CDR3nt: TGCGCCAGCAGCCGGGGACAGGGATCCTACGAGCAGTACTTC
v_gene: TRBV3-1/TRBV3-2; j_gene: TRBJ2-7; abundance: .; d_gene: TRBD2; CDR3aa: CASSQGAGGITYEQYF; CDR3nt: TGTGCCAGCAGCCAGGGAGCGGGGGGGATTACCTACGAGCAGTACTTC
v_gene: TRBV18; j_gene: TRBJ1-4; abundance: .; d_gene: .; CDR3aa: CASSLSPATNEKLFF; CDR3nt: TGTGCCAGCTCACTATCGCCAGCAACTAATGAAAAACTGTTTTTT
v_gene: TRBV3-1/TRBV3-2; j_gene: TRBJ1-2; abundance: .; d_gene: TRBD1; CDR3aa: CASSFRQGAKVDTF; CDR3nt: TGTGCCAGCAGCTTCCGACAGGGGGCGAAGGTAGACACCTTC
v_gene: TRBV6-5; j_gene: TRBJ2-3; abundance: .; d_gene: .; CDR3aa: CASSWGDRESTDTQYF; CDR3nt: TGTGCCAGCAGTTGGGGGGACAGAGAAAGCACAGATACGCAGTATTTT
v_gene: TRBV28; j_gene: TRBJ1-1; abundance: .; d_gene: .; CDR3aa: CASSPPTGNTEAFF; CDR3nt: TGTGCCAGCAGTCCCCCCACAGGGAACACTGAAGCTTTCTTT
v_gene: TRBV9; j_gene: TRBJ2-1; abundance: .; d_gene: TRBD2; CDR3aa: CASSVEASGRGYEQFF; CDR3nt: TGTGCCAGCAGCGTAGAGGCTAGCGGGAGGGGCTATGAGCAGTTCTTC
v_gene: TRBV7-2; j_gene: TRBJ1-6; abundance: .; d_gene: .; CDR3aa: CASSLGGFGSPLHF; CDR3nt: TGTGCCAGCAGCTTAGGGGGTTTCGGTTCACCCCTCCACTTT
v_gene: TRBV18; j_gene: TRBJ1-1; abundance: .; d_gene: TRBD1; CDR3aa: CASSPGQQNTEAFF; CDR3nt: TGTGCCAGCTCACCGGGACAGCAGAACACTGAAGCTTTCTTT
v_gene: TRBV30; j_gene: TRBJ1-5; abundance: .; d_gene: .; CDR3aa: CAWSVGRGNQPQHF; CDR3nt: TGTGCCTGGAGTGTGGGGAGGGGCAATCAGCCCCAGCATTTT
v_gene: TRBV7-9; j_gene: TRBJ2-3; abundance: .; d_gene: TRBD2; CDR3aa: CASSRSGGTDTQYF; CDR3nt: TGTGCCAGCAGTAGAAGCGGGGGCACAGATACGCAGTATTTT
v_gene: TRBV2; j_gene: TRBJ1-2; abundance: .; d_gene: .; CDR3aa: CASSEDLGSVHGYTF; CDR3nt: TGTGCCAGCAGTGAAGACTTGGGGTCCGTACATGGCTACACCTTC
v_gene: TRBV3-1/TRBV3-2; j_gene: TRBJ1-5; abundance: .; d_gene: .; CDR3aa: CASSQDSIQPQHF; CDR3nt: TGTGCCAGCAGCCAAGACAGTATTCAGCCCCAGCATTTT
v_gene: TRBV6-5; j_gene: TRBJ1-2; abundance: .; d_gene: TRBD1; CDR3aa: CASSYRDRGNYGYTF; CDR3nt: TGTGCCAGCAGTTACCGGGACAGGGGTAACTATGGCTACACCTTC
v_gene: TRBV28; j_gene: TRBJ1-1; abundance: .; d_gene: TRBD1; CDR3aa: CASSSGQGGPEAFF; CDR3nt: TGTGCCAGCAGCTCTGGACAGGGTGGTCCTGAAGCTTTCTTT
v_gene: TRBV29-1; j_gene: TRBJ1-1; abundance: .; d_gene: TRBD1; CDR3aa: CSVDRGGTEAFF; CDR3nt: TGCAGCGTTGACAGGGGGGGCACTGAAGCTTTCTTT
v_gene: TRBV12-3/TRBV12-4; j_gene: TRBJ1-2; abundance: once; d_gene: .; CDR3aa: CASSGSTGAYTF; CDR3nt: TGTGCCAGCAGTGGGTCGACCGGGGCCTACACCTTC
v_gene: TRBV11-2; j_gene: TRBJ1-2; abundance: .; d_gene: .; CDR3aa: CASSLVGGHYGYTF; CDR3nt: TGTGCCAGCAGCTTAGTCGGGGGTCACTATGGCTACACCTTC
v_gene: TRBV6-5; j_gene: TRBJ1-2; abundance: once; d_gene: .; CDR3aa: CASSLRGRVDGYTF; CDR3nt: TGTGCCAGCAGCCTCAGGGGCAGGGTCGACGGCTACACCTTC
v_gene: TRBV28; j_gene: TRBJ1-5; abundance: .; d_gene: .; CDR3aa: CASSSPAGSNQPQHF; CDR3nt: TGTGCCAGCAGTTCCCCGGCGGGTAGCAATCAGCCCCAGCATTTT
v_gene: TRBV29-1; j_gene: TRBJ2-2; abundance: .; d_gene: TRBD2; CDR3aa: CSVRTASGGSNTGELFF; CDR3nt: TGCAGCGTAAGGACGGCTAGCGGGGGTTCGAACACCGGGGAGCTGTTTTTT
v_gene: TRBV12-3/TRBV12-4; j_gene: TRBJ1-1; abundance: .; d_gene: .; CDR3aa: CASSTGRNTEAFF; CDR3nt: TGTGCCAGCAGTACCGGGAGGAACACTGAAGCTTTCTTT
v_gene: TRBV19; j_gene: TRBJ2-1; abundance: .; d_gene: .; CDR3aa: CASSRSPTSSYNEQFF; CDR3nt: TGTGCCAGTAGCCGATCACCCACGAGCTCCTACAATGAGCAGTTCTTC
v_gene: TRBV11-3; j_gene: TRBJ2-7; abundance: .; d_gene: TRBD1; CDR3aa: CASSFPGTGNDEQYF; CDR3nt: TGTGCCAGCAGCTTCCCCGGGACAGGGAACGACGAGCAGTACTTC
v_gene: TRBV5-6; j_gene: TRBJ1-3; abundance: .; d_gene: .; CDR3aa: CASSSTGILLGNTIYF; CDR3nt: TGTGCCAGCAGCTCAACAGGGATACTTCTTGGAAACACCATATATTTT
v_gene: TRBV4-1; j_gene: TRBJ2-5; abundance: .; d_gene: .; CDR3aa: CASSQQQGWEETQYF; CDR3nt: TGCGCCAGCAGCCAACAACAGGGTTGGGAAGAGACCCAGTACTTC
v_gene: TRBV3-1/TRBV3-2; j_gene: TRBJ2-7; abundance: .; d_gene: TRBD2; CDR3aa: CASSLNPGLAGDEQYF; CDR3nt: TGTGCCAGCAGCCTAAACCCCGGACTAGCGGGGGACGAGCAGTACTTC
v_gene: TRBV10-3; j_gene: TRBJ2-3; abundance: .; d_gene: TRBD2; CDR3aa: CAISGWTSGRTSTDTQYF; CDR3nt: TGTGCCATCAGTGGGTGGACTAGCGGGAGAACTAGCACAGATACGCAGTATTTT
v_gene: TRBV2; j_gene: TRBJ2-1; abundance: .; d_gene: TRBD2; CDR3aa: CASSEPGSPRLAGGPHYNEQFF; CDR3nt: TGTGCCAGCAGTGAACCGGGCTCTCCTCGACTAGCGGGAGGGCCTCACTACAATGAGCAGTTCTTC
v_gene: TRBV19; j_gene: TRBJ1-4; abundance: .; d_gene: .; CDR3aa: CASSIGPTSAEKLFF; CDR3nt: TGTGCCAGTAGTATAGGACCAACAAGCGCTGAAAAACTGTTTTTT
v_gene: TRBV11-1; j_gene: TRBJ1-1; abundance: .; d_gene: TRBD1; CDR3aa: CASMPSLDRATEAFF; CDR3nt: TGTGCCAGCATGCCGTCCCTCGACAGGGCCACTGAAGCTTTCTTT
v_gene: TRBV2; j_gene: TRBJ2-3; abundance: .; d_gene: TRBD2; CDR3aa: CASNGLGDTQYF; CDR3nt: TGTGCCAGCAACGGACTAGGGGATACGCAGTATTTT
v_gene: TRBV27; j_gene: TRBJ2-1; abundance: once; d_gene: .; CDR3aa: CASSPSWGGPYNEQFF; CDR3nt: TGTGCCAGCAGTCCTAGCTGGGGCGGGCCGTACAATGAGCAGTTCTTC
v_gene: TRBV2; j_gene: TRBJ1-5; abundance: .; d_gene: .; CDR3aa: CASTRDGGFNPQHF; CDR3nt: TGTGCCAGCACTAGGGACGGTGGTTTTAACCCCCAGCATTTT
v_gene: TRBV4-2; j_gene: TRBJ1-2; abundance: .; d_gene: .; CDR3aa: CASSLREGGVDYGYTF; CDR3nt: TGTGCCAGCAGCCTAAGGGAAGGGGGGGTGGACTATGGCTACACCTTC
v_gene: TRBV11-2; j_gene: TRBJ2-7; abundance: .; d_gene: .; CDR3aa: CASSLETSYEQYF; CDR3nt: TGTGCCAGCAGCTTAGAGACTTCCTACGAGCAGTACTTC
v_gene: TRBV7-9; j_gene: TRBJ1-3; abundance: .; d_gene: .; CDR3aa: CASSGNTIYF; CDR3nt: TGTGCCAGCAGTGGAAACACCATATATTTT
v_gene: TRBV3-1/TRBV3-2; j_gene: TRBJ2-7; abundance: once; d_gene: .; CDR3aa: CASSQGPGELHEQYF; CDR3nt: TGTGCCAGCAGCCAAGGTCCGGGGGAGCTCCACGAGCAGTACTTC
v_gene: TRBV28; j_gene: TRBJ1-6; abundance: .; d_gene: TRBD1; CDR3aa: CASSFQGVPYNSPLHF; CDR3nt: TGTGCCAGCAGTTTCCAGGGGGTTCCCTATAATTCACCCCTCCACTTT
v_gene: TRBV19; j_gene: TRBJ2-7; abundance: .; d_gene: .; CDR3aa: CASSIGRDYEQYF; CDR3nt: TGTGCCAGTAGTATTGGCAGGGATTACGAGCAGTACTTC
v_gene: TRBV15; j_gene: TRBJ2-2; abundance: once; d_gene: .; CDR3aa: CATSRDLLGELFF; CDR3nt: TGTGCCACCAGCAGAGATTTGCTCGGGGAGCTGTTTTTT
v_gene: TRBV6-6; j_gene: TRBJ2-7; abundance: .; d_gene: .; CDR3aa: CASSMSGEGYEQYF; CDR3nt: TGTGCCAGCAGTATGTCAGGGGAGGGCTACGAGCAGTACTTC
v_gene: TRBV4-2; j_gene: TRBJ2-1; abundance: few; d_gene: TRBD2; CDR3aa: CASSQEGVELAGYNEQFF; CDR3nt: TGTGCCAGCAGCCAAGAGGGGGTTGAACTAGCGGGCTACAATGAGCAGTTCTTC
v_gene: TRBV7-2; j_gene: TRBJ2-1; abundance: .; d_gene: .; CDR3aa: CASSLVRGLNNEQFF; CDR3nt: TGTGCCAGCAGCTTAGTTCGAGGGTTAAACAATGAGCAGTTCTTC
v_gene: TRBV30; j_gene: TRBJ2-7; abundance: .; d_gene: TRBD1; CDR3aa: CAMDRETNEQYF; CDR3nt: TGTGCCATGGACAGGGAAACTAACGAGCAGTACTTC
v_gene: TRBV12-3/TRBV12-4; j_gene: TRBJ2-2; abundance: once; d_gene: TRBD2; CDR3aa: CASSGLASGELFF; CDR3nt: TGTGCCAGCAGTGGACTAGCATCCGGGGAGCTGTTTTTT
v_gene: TRBV18; j_gene: TRBJ1-3; abundance: .; d_gene: .; CDR3aa: CASSLFDLAAGNTIYF; CDR3nt: TGTGCCAGCTCCTTATTTGACCTGGCGGCAGGAAACACCATATATTTT
v_gene: TRBV27; j_gene: TRBJ1-2; abundance: few; d_gene: TRBD1; CDR3aa: CASSPTGTSGYTF; CDR3nt: TGTGCCAGCAGCCCGACAGGGACCTCTGGCTACACCTTC
v_gene: TRBV27; j_gene: TRBJ2-7; abundance: .; d_gene: TRBD1; CDR3aa: CASSWDRGHEQYF; CDR3nt: TGTGCCAGCAGTTGGGACAGGGGCCACGAGCAGTACTTC
v_gene: TRBV4-2; j_gene: TRBJ2-7; abundance: .; d_gene: .; CDR3aa: CASSLNYEQYF; CDR3nt: TGTGCCAGCAGCCTAAACTACGAGCAGTACTTC
v_gene: TRBV28; j_gene: TRBJ2-1; abundance: .; d_gene: TRBD2; CDR3aa: CASSLFQTSGRSGEQFF; CDR3nt: TGTGCCAGCAGTTTATTCCAGACTAGCGGGAGATCGGGTGAGCAGTTCTTC
v_gene: TRBV5-4; j_gene: TRBJ2-7; abundance: .; d_gene: TRBD1; CDR3aa: CASSLGRQGVYEQYF; CDR3nt: TGTGCCAGCAGCTTGGGGCGACAGGGTGTCTACGAGCAGTACTTC
v_gene: TRBV29-1; j_gene: TRBJ2-1; abundance: .; d_gene: .; CDR3aa: CSVLTGQREQFF; CDR3nt: TGCAGCGTCCTGACTGGTCAACGGGAGCAGTTCTTC
v_gene: TRBV28; j_gene: TRBJ1-2; abundance: .; d_gene: .; CDR3aa: CASSFGAAPANYGYTF; CDR3nt: TGTGCCAGCAGTTTTGGGGCGGCGCCGGCTAACTATGGCTACACCTTC